The 2 T cell receptor beta chains below come from one sample, sequenced in a study of blood T cell repertoires in COVID-19. Generated by immunoSEQ multiplex PCR, the TCRdb table keeps only in-frame clones and is missing some. Counted here are about 210,000 clones, approximately 78% occurring once; the ten biggest clones make up more than 10%. Sequencing was performed on peripheral blood. All receptors derive from a woman between 40 and 50 years old with acute or convalescent COVID-19.

This clone has only a few counts. The chain is built from TRBV19 and TRBJ2-1; D gene ambiguous. The germline V and J ends were trimmed by 2 bases and 8 bases, with 13 bases remaining between them. Germline values: CDR1 LNHDA, CDR2 SQIVND (reference sequence). CDR3 length: 14 amino acids. The CDR3 DNA is TGTGCCAGTAGTATATCGAGTCTTAGTTATGAGCAGTTCTTC. Protein sequence: CASSISSLSYEQFF.

The chain uses TRBV6-1 and TRBJ2-1; TRBD2 aligns across 8 bases. V was pared by 2 bases and J by 7 bases, with 7 bases of the junction left unmatched. The CDR3 is 15 amino acids. The germline CDR1 and CDR2 sequences are MNHNS and SASEGT. The CDR3 sequence: CASSERRLALNEQFF. CDR3 coding DNA: TGTGCCAGCAGTGAACGCCGACTAGCGTTGAATGAGCAGTTCTTC.